This is a list of T cell receptor beta chains from one sample in a study of response to subunit inactivated influenza vaccine. TCRdb redid the calling of the RT-PCR reads with MiXCR, one entry per CDR3 protein. The table lists 450,000 to 500,000 distinct CDR3 sequences, approximately 9.9% of them singletons. This material consisted of PBMCs from blood, taken about 40 days after vaccination. These receptors were collected from a man between 50 and 59 years old who received an inactivated influenza vaccine. The CDR3 runs from the conserved cysteine through the conserved F or W.

TRBV10-3	TRBJ1-1	CAISVGYREGNTEAFF
TRBV6-2/TRBV6-3	TRBJ2-1	CASSYGETEQFF
TRBV6-2/TRBV6-3	TRBJ2-5	CASSYSRLSGIHETQYF
TRBV11-2	TRBJ2-3	CASSTSGLAGGLTQYF
TRBV7-6	TRBJ2-7	CASSLGTGGRSGEQYF
TRBV7-9	TRBJ1-1	CASSLPAMGTEAFF
TRBV12-3/TRBV12-4	TRBJ1-4	CASSRARFSTNEKLFF
TRBV25-1	TRBJ2-7	CASSGQTSGTYEQYF
TRBV7-2	TRBJ2-3	CASSLLGPDTQYF
TRBV12-3/TRBV12-4	TRBJ2-3	CASKPPGQTTDTQYF
TRBV6-2/TRBV6-3	TRBJ2-3	CATTTGDQDTDTQYF
TRBV29-1	TRBJ1-5	CSVGGTGTQPQHF
TRBV6-2/TRBV6-3	TRBJ1-1	CASTERTARTEAFF